This entry describes one T cell receptor (beta chain). Its antigen is undetermined. This entry belongs to a study of cytomegalovirus exposure and HLA in healthy donors. Study-wide results and limits: When presence/absence was analysed, sequencing depth was taken to be roughly uniform across donors. Overall, roughly 150 TCR beta chains were annotated as cytomegalovirus-associated. Highly shared sequence variants in one cluster were likely a sequencing artifact.

Trimming removed 3 bases from V and 5 bases from J, with 10 bases in between. The CDR3 length is 13 residues. The germline V gene has CDR1 SGHTA and CDR2 FQGNSA. The PCR made use of 60 Vbeta and 13 Jbeta primers. TCRdb keeps only in-frame clones here, not all; method: immunoSEQ multiplex PCR. The profile shows some 190,000 clones, about 85% of them singletons. This chain links TRBV7-2 with TRBJ1-1; D not resolved. Sequencing was performed on PBMCs. The clonotype was recovered from a woman aged 45 to 65 in good health and CMV-seronegative. The DNA for the CDR3 is TGTGCCAGCAGCTTTCTGAGCCCAACTGAAGCTTTCTTT. Amino acids: CASSFLSPTEAFF.